These 8 T cell receptor beta chains came from one sample sequenced in a study of cytomegalovirus exposure and HLA in healthy donors. The primer mix had 60 Vbeta and 13 Jbeta primers. Repertoires were generated with immunoSEQ multiplex PCR, while TCRdb's copy carries only in-frame clones and drops some. Of some 70,000 clones in the sample, about three quarters are singletons; the top ten hold about 5%. Material: PBMCs. Receptors were obtained from a male donor in good health and CMV-seropositive.

J is TRBJ1-6 and V is TRBV6-6; possible D gene TRBD1, 6 bases. The CDR3 contains 15 residues. Trimming shortened V by 6 bases and J by 7 bases, and 16 bases separated the two germline ends. Germline CDR1 reads MNHNY; CDR2 reads SVGAGI (reference sequence). The CDR3 DNA follows: TGTGCCAGCAGCCTACGACAGCAGGGGAATTCACCCCTCCACTTT. Encoded protein: CASSLRQQGNSPLHF.

V and J are TRBV30 and TRBJ1-3; a weak D match, TRBD1 (6 bases). This CDR3 contains 12 residues. The germline V gene has CDR1 GTSNPN and CDR2 SVGIG (reference sequence). V was shortened by 6 bases and J by 2 bases, with 8 bases between the two germline ends. As DNA, the CDR3 is TGTGCCTGCCCAGGGGCTGGAAACACCATATATTTT. It yields the protein CACPGAGNTIYF.

V usage is TRBV5-1 and J usage is TRBJ2-7; a weak D match, TRBD1 (5 bases). V was cut by 1 base and J by 2 bases, with 10 bases left in between. The CDR3 has 14 amino acids. Per germline, CDR1 SGHRS and CDR2 YFSETQ. CDR3 sequence: CASSLPGATYEQYF. CDR3 coding DNA: TGCGCCAGCAGCTTGCCTGGGGCTACCTACGAGCAGTACTTC.

The rearrangement uses TRBV4-1 and TRBJ1-1, with TRBD1 matching 9 bases. Germline CDR1 and CDR2: MGHRA and YSYEKL. With 7 bases clipped from V and 4 bases from J, the junction kept 10 bases outside the gene matches. The CDR3 is made up of 15 amino acids. DNA for the CDR3: TGCGCCAGCACCCCACCGGGACAGGGAGGCACTGAAGCTTTCTTT. This sequence encodes CASTPPGQGGTEAFF.

The rearrangement uses TRBV10-3 and TRBJ2-7; 10 nucleotides line up with TRBD2. Trimming at V came to 1 base and at J to 3 bases, leaving 6 bases not matched to a gene. Germline CDR1 is ENHRY and CDR2 is SYGVKD. The length of the CDR3 is 16 residues. In DNA, the CDR3 is TGTGCCATCAGTGAGTTAGCGGGGGGCTTGAACTACGAGCAGTACTTC. It yields the protein CAISELAGGLNYEQYF.

This clone came up a few times. The V call is TRBV27, the J call TRBJ1-1; the D gene is possibly TRBD1 (6 bases). The CDR3 is 14 residues long. Trimming took off 5 bases at V and 4 bases at J, with 14 bases between the two ends. The germline V gene has CDR1 MNHEY and CDR2 SMNVEV (reference sequence). The chain's CDR3 is CASSLARTATEAFF. In DNA, the CDR3 is TGTGCCAGCAGTCTAGCCCGGACAGCCACTGAAGCTTTCTTT.

The chain has TRBV14 and TRBJ1-1; no clear D gene. The CDR3 consists of 14 residues. V lost 4 bases to trimming and J lost 4 bases, with 13 bases between them. Looked up from germline, CDR1 is SGHDN and CDR2 is FVKESK. The CDR3 nucleotides read TGTGCCAGCAGCCCGTTGGCTTCGGGCACTGAAGCTTTCTTT. It specifies CASSPLASGTEAFF.

J is TRBJ2-3 and V is TRBV30, with 8 bases identical to TRBD2. The CDR3 length is 13 residues. CDR1 is GTSNPN, CDR2 SVGIG, per germline (reference sequence). Trimming took 3 bases from V and 11 from J; bases not matched to a gene: 10. The chain's CDR3 is CAWRDAGLAMQYF. As DNA, the CDR3 is TGTGCCTGGAGAGACGCCGGACTAGCAATGCAGTATTTT.